This T cell receptor (beta chain) comes out of a study of T cells in tumors after PD-1 blockade. Study in general: Each patient got pembrolizumab 200 mg every 3 weeks or cemiplimab 350 mg every 2 weeks.

10 amino acids form the CDR3, both terminal residues included. CDR1 and CDR2 from the germline V gene are SQVTM and ANQGSEA. Produced via immunoSEQ multiplex PCR; TCRdb's table is partial and in-frame only. The table has 12,000 or so clones, roughly 63% seen once. As for this clone: The DNA is left out, because the CDR3 cannot be placed on it with certainty; the CDR3 is given as TCRdb lists it.

The genes are TRBV29-1 and TRBJ1-2; the table's D gene call, TRBD1, was not cross checked with the DNA. The TCR sequence derives from a human donor with basal cell carcinoma. The source was tumor tissue, collected before anti-PD-1 treatment. CDR3 loop: CSVGQGSGTF.